This is a list of T cell receptor beta chains from one sample in a study of blood T cell repertoires in COVID-19. Produced via immunoSEQ multiplex PCR; TCRdb's table is partial and in-frame only. The sample lists more than 70,000 clones, 80% to 95% occurring once. The specimen was peripheral blood. The receptors derive from a woman aged 45-65 years in a cohort sampled during active COVID-19. Each CDR3 is given with its conserved first and last residue. The D gene is left open where the match is weak.

cdr3_nt cdr3_aa j_call d_call v_call
TGTGCCAGCAGGAGGACAGGGGCCTACGAGCAGTACTTC CASRRTGAYEQYF TRBJ2-7 TRBD1 TRBV27
TGTGCCAGCACTTGGACAGCTGGGGCCAACGTCCTGACTTTC CASTWTAGANVLTF TRBJ2-6 . TRBV2
TGTGCCGTTAGACAGGGGTCCTACGAGCAGTACTTC CAVRQGSYEQYF TRBJ2-7 TRBD1 TRBV10-3
TGTGCCAGCAGCTCCTCAGACAGGGAGGCCACTGAAGCTTTCTTT CASSSSDREATEAFF TRBJ1-1 TRBD1 TRBV7-9
TGTGCCACGGCCCAGGGGCTAGCGGGAATTGGAGATACGCAGTATTTT CATAQGLAGIGDTQYF TRBJ2-3 TRBD2 TRBV10-3
TGCGCCAGCAGCCTGCCTCGGACAGGGGAAAGCTACGAGCAGTACTTC CASSLPRTGESYEQYF TRBJ2-7 TRBD1 TRBV4-1
TGTGCCAGCGGGAGCCGGAACCCCGTTGGACGGGAAGGAAACATTCAGTACTTC CASGSRNPVGREGNIQYF TRBJ2-4 . TRBV27
TGTGCCATCAGTGAGGTAACAGGGGATGGCTACACCTTC CAISEVTGDGYTF TRBJ1-2 TRBD1 TRBV10-3
TGCAGTGCTAATATGGCTGGCTACACCTTC CSANMAGYTF TRBJ1-2 . TRBV20-1
TGTGCCAGTAGTATATTTGGACAGGGGGCTGTAACTGAAGCTTTCTTT CASSIFGQGAVTEAFF TRBJ1-1 TRBD1 TRBV19
TGTGCCAGCAGCCACCGTGGAGTTAGACTAGCGGGGGTGGGGGATGAGCAGTTCTTC CASSHRGVRLAGVGDEQFF TRBJ2-1 TRBD2 TRBV4-2
TGTGCCAGCAGTGTCAAGGGGAACTATGGCTACACCTTC CASSVKGNYGYTF TRBJ1-2 . TRBV2
TGCGCCAGCAGAAGTGGGCCCATGAACACTGAAGCTTTCTTT CASRSGPMNTEAFF TRBJ1-1 . TRBV5-1
TGTGCCAGCAGCTCGGGGGGGCCGGGGGATAATGAAAAACTGTTTTTT CASSSGGPGDNEKLFF TRBJ1-4 . TRBV28
TGTGCCAGCAGCGCCTCAGGGTTAAAGTTTGAAAAACTGTTTTTT CASSASGLKFEKLFF TRBJ1-4 . TRBV9
TGTGCCAGCAGCCTCTCCCCGATAGCGGGGAACACCGGGGAGCTGTTTTTT CASSLSPIAGNTGELFF TRBJ2-2 TRBD2 TRBV7-6
TGCGCCAGCACCTCCTTGAACACTGAAGCTTTCTTT CASTSLNTEAFF TRBJ1-1 . TRBV10-2
TGTGCCAGCAGCCAAGGACTAGCGGGAGAGTATGAGCAGTTCTTC CASSQGLAGEYEQFF TRBJ2-1 TRBD2 TRBV3-1/TRBV3-2
TGCGCCAGCAGCTTGGGAATTACTAGCGGCACCGGGGAGCTGTTTTTT CASSLGITSGTGELFF TRBJ2-2 TRBD2 TRBV5-1
TGTGCCAGCAGCGTAAATGTTCAGGGGAAGTTCTTC CASSVNVQGKFF TRBJ2-1 . TRBV9
TGTGCCAGCAGCCGGCCGGGACAGGGGGATGAGACCCAGTACTTC CASSRPGQGDETQYF TRBJ2-5 TRBD1 TRBV27